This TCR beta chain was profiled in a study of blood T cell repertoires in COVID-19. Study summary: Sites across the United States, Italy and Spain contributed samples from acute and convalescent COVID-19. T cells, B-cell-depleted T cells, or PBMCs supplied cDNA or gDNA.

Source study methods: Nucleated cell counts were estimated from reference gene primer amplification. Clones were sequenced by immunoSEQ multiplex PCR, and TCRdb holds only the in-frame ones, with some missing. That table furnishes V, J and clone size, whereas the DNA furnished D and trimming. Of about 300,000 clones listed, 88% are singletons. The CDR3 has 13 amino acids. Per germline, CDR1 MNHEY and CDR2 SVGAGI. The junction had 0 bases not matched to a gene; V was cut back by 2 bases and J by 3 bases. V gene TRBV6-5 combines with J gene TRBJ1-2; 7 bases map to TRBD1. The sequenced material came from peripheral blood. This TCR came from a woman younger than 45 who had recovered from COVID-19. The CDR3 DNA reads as TGTGCCAGCAGTTACGGGACAGACTATGGCTACACCTTC. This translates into CASSYGTDYGYTF.